Listed below are T cell receptor beta chains from one sample, sequenced in a study of T-cell memory formation after mild COVID-19. TCRdb independently ran MiXCR on the 5' RACE reads; one entry per CDR3 protein. The sample lists some 450,000 distinct CDR3 sequences, 20% occurring once. The sample comprised PBMCs or a T cell subset sorted from them (not recorded which). Source of these receptors: an adult woman who had mild COVID-19 (a few samples of this study predate the infection). Cell type and time point are not known. The CDR3 runs from the conserved cysteine through the conserved F or W. A D gene is named only where the DNA matches it firmly. Where a row states a size, it is once, few, many or the class of an expanded clone; other rows omit it.

DNA: TGTGCCACCAGTGATTTAACGACAAGAGAGGGCTACACCTTC
CDR3: CATSDLTTREGYTF
V: TRBV24-1
J: TRBJ1-2
D: NA
size: few

DNA: TGTGCCAGTAGAACGAATCAGGGAGAGACCCAGTACTTC
CDR3: CASRTNQGETQYF
V: TRBV19
J: TRBJ2-5
D: NA
size: NA

DNA: TGTGCCAGCAGCTTAGTTGGGTTCTCCTACGAGCAGTACTTC
CDR3: CASSLVGFSYEQYF
V: TRBV11-2
J: TRBJ2-7
D: NA
size: few

DNA: TGTGCCAGCAGCGTATCCCCGGACGTCTATGGCTACACCTTC
CDR3: CASSVSPDVYGYTF
V: TRBV9
J: TRBJ1-2
D: NA
size: once

DNA: TGCAGCGTCCGAAGCGCAGGGTTGAAAATTTACGAGCAGTACTTC
CDR3: CSVRSAGLKIYEQYF
V: TRBV29-1
J: TRBJ2-7
D: NA
size: NA

DNA: TGTGCCAGCAGTTTTGGGGGACTGGGTACCTACGAGCAGTACTTC
CDR3: CASSFGGLGTYEQYF
V: TRBV6-5
J: TRBJ2-7
D: NA
size: NA

DNA: TGTGCCAGCTCACCGGGATCAGGATATGGCTACACCTTC
CDR3: CASSPGSGYGYTF
V: TRBV18
J: TRBJ1-2
D: NA
size: NA

DNA: TGTGCCAGCAGCCAAGGCCGGGGTAATGAAAAACTGTTTTTT
CDR3: CASSQGRGNEKLFF
V: TRBV3-1
J: TRBJ1-4
D: NA
size: NA

DNA: TGTGCCAGCAGTGACAGGAGAACCGGGACTAGCGGGTACAATGAGCAGTTCTTC
CDR3: CASSDRRTGTSGYNEQFF
V: TRBV25-1
J: TRBJ2-1
D: TRBD2
size: NA

DNA: TGTGCCAGCAGCTTAGAGCTGACAGCTGGCTACACCTTC
CDR3: CASSLELTAGYTF
V: TRBV7-6
J: TRBJ1-2
D: NA
size: few

DNA: TGTGCCAGCAGCGTGACAGGGATCCTCAACTCCTATAATTCACCCCTCCACTTT
CDR3: CASSVTGILNSYNSPLHF
V: TRBV7-8
J: TRBJ1-6
D: TRBD1
size: many

DNA: TGCAGTAAGCGGGATGGGGAGACCCAGTACTTC
CDR3: CSKRDGETQYF
V: TRBV20-1
J: TRBJ2-5
D: TRBD2
size: NA

DNA: TGTGCCAGCAGCTTAGTTCGACACCGGAACACTGAAGCTTTCTTT
CDR3: CASSLVRHRNTEAFF
V: TRBV7-2
J: TRBJ1-1
D: NA
size: NA

DNA: TGTGCCAGCAGCTTATTCGGGTATTCGGACACTGAAGCTTTCTTT
CDR3: CASSLFGYSDTEAFF
V: TRBV7-8
J: TRBJ1-1
D: NA
size: NA

DNA: TGCAGTGCCGTGGGTGGGGTGGCCGATACGCAGTATTTT
CDR3: CSAVGGVADTQYF
V: TRBV20-1
J: TRBJ2-3
D: NA
size: few

DNA: TGTGCCAGCAGCCAAGGGACACAGGACTATGGCTACACCTTC
CDR3: CASSQGTQDYGYTF
V: TRBV3-1
J: TRBJ1-2
D: NA
size: NA

DNA: TGCAGCGTTGAACCTGGTCTAGGGTCTAACTATGGCTACACCTTC
CDR3: CSVEPGLGSNYGYTF
V: TRBV29-1
J: TRBJ1-2
D: NA
size: NA

DNA: TGTGCCAGCAGTTTGGGGACAGGGAGCAATGAGCAGTTCTTC
CDR3: CASSLGTGSNEQFF
V: TRBV12-3/TRBV12-4
J: TRBJ2-1
D: TRBD1
size: many

DNA: TGTGCCAGCAGCTCTTTAGGGCTAGCGGACTTGGACGAGCAGTACTTC
CDR3: CASSSLGLADLDEQYF
V: TRBV7-9
J: TRBJ2-7
D: TRBD2
size: NA

DNA: TGCAGCGTTGACAGGGGGCTGGTTGGCTACACCTTC
CDR3: CSVDRGLVGYTF
V: TRBV29-1
J: TRBJ1-2
D: TRBD1
size: NA

DNA: TGTGCCAGCAGCCCCCCGCGGTCCTGGGAGACCCAGTACTTC
CDR3: CASSPPRSWETQYF
V: TRBV7-8
J: TRBJ2-5
D: NA
size: NA

DNA: TGCAGCGTACGAAAAAGCACAGATACGCAGTATTTT
CDR3: CSVRKSTDTQYF
V: TRBV29-1
J: TRBJ2-3
D: NA
size: NA

DNA: TGTGCCAGCACCCGACTAGCGGGTCTTGACGAGCAGTACTTC
CDR3: CASTRLAGLDEQYF
V: TRBV18
J: TRBJ2-7
D: TRBD2
size: NA

DNA: TGCGCCAGCAGCCAAGATAACTCAGGAATCTACGAGCAGTACTTC
CDR3: CASSQDNSGIYEQYF
V: TRBV4-3
J: TRBJ2-7
D: NA
size: NA

DNA: TGTGCCAGTAGTGAGACGGCAGATACGCAGTATTTT
CDR3: CASSETADTQYF
V: TRBV19
J: TRBJ2-3
D: NA
size: NA

DNA: TGTGCCGTCAGCTCCGCCGGGACAGACTACGAGCAGTACTTC
CDR3: CAVSSAGTDYEQYF
V: TRBV6-1
J: TRBJ2-7
D: TRBD1
size: few

DNA: TGTGCCACCAGCAGAGGGAAATACTACGAGCAGTACTTC
CDR3: CATSRGKYYEQYF
V: TRBV15
J: TRBJ2-7
D: NA
size: few

DNA: TGTGCCAGCAGTCGTCTCGGGATAGCAGGGGGCTATGGCTACACCTTC
CDR3: CASSRLGIAGGYGYTF
V: TRBV6-5
J: TRBJ1-2
D: TRBD1
size: NA

DNA: TGTGCCAGCAGTTACCGCTCGGGGGGTCGCAATCAGCCCCAGCATTTT
CDR3: CASSYRSGGRNQPQHF
V: TRBV6-6
J: TRBJ1-5
D: NA
size: few

DNA: TGTGCCACCAGTTCAGGCTTGAACACTGAAGCTTTCTTT
CDR3: CATSSGLNTEAFF
V: TRBV24-1
J: TRBJ1-1
D: NA
size: NA

DNA: TGTGCCAGCAGCTTACAGGGACTAACGAACACCGGGGAGCTGTTTTTT
CDR3: CASSLQGLTNTGELFF
V: TRBV7-3
J: TRBJ2-2
D: TRBD2
size: few

DNA: TGTGCCACCAGCAGAGACCGGGATAGCTATGGCTACACCTTC
CDR3: CATSRDRDSYGYTF
V: TRBV15
J: TRBJ1-2
D: NA
size: NA

DNA: TGTGCCAGCAGTTACCTAGGACTAGCGGGAGGGCAAGAGACCCAGTACTTC
CDR3: CASSYLGLAGGQETQYF
V: TRBV6-2/TRBV6-3
J: TRBJ2-5
D: TRBD2
size: NA